The 31 T cell receptor beta chains listed next were all sequenced from one sample in a study of T-cell reconstitution after alpha-beta-depleted transplantation in children. Unique molecular identifiers were incorporated into the prepared TCRbeta library. A single record per CDR3 protein comes from TCRdb applying MiXCR to the PCR reads. The repertoire holds about 500,000 distinct CDR3 sequences, with approximately 30% as singletons. The sample consisted of PBMCs from the stem cell graft donor, taken from the stem cell graft. These receptors originate from a human donor who donated a stem cell graft to a child with aplastic anemia.

The chain employs TRBV28 and TRBJ1-6; D unclear. CDR3 length: 13 amino acids. Germline-derived CDR1 and CDR2 are MDHEN and SYDVKM. Trimming took 3 bases from V and 7 from J, leaving 7 bases between them. The CDR3 region has the DNA TGTGCCAGCAGTTTGGTCCCCAATTCACCCCTCCACTTT. It codes for CASSLVPNSPLHF. Filled out from reference TRBV28 and TRBJ1-6, the complete variable domain reads DVKVTQSSRYLVKRTGEKVFLECVQDMDHENMFWYRQDPGLGLRLIYFSYDVKMKEKGDIPEGYSVSREKKERFSLILESASTNQTSMYLCASSLVPNSPLHFGNGTRLTVT.

In this sample, this clonotype turned up a few times. The chain couples TRBV7-9 to TRBJ2-2; D is perhaps TRBD1 (5 bases). V shed 1 base and J shed 0 bases, with 6 bases lying between them. This CDR3 has 15 amino acids. In germline, CDR1 is SEHNR, CDR2 FQNEAQ (reference sequence). In DNA, the CDR3 is TGTGCCAGCAGCTTAGAGGGGACGAACACCGGGGAGCTGTTTTTT. Translated, it gives CASSLEGTNTGELFF.

The table lists this clonotype with a few counts. The chain uses TRBV18 and TRBJ2-7, with TRBD1 matching 10 bases. Unmatched junction bases numbered 2, after V lost 3 bases and J lost 3 bases. Germline V gene data show CDR1 as KGHSH and CDR2 as LQKENI. This CDR3 is 14 amino acids long. This chain's CDR3 is CASSPGTGDYEQYV. CDR3 sequence (DNA): TGTGCCAGCTCACCGGGGACAGGGGACTACGAGCAGTACGTC.

V usage is TRBV10-2 and J usage is TRBJ2-4; D is perhaps TRBD1 (5 bases). Germline CDR1 reads WSHSY; CDR2 reads SAAADI. The germline V and J ends were trimmed by 3 bases and 5 bases, with 8 bases remaining between them. The CDR3 is made up of 13 amino acids. Here the CDR3 reads CASSDTGENIQYF. The CDR3 DNA reads TGCGCCAGCAGTGATACAGGAGAAAACATTCAGTACTTC.

This clonotype has more than one count but fewer than ten. The rearrangement uses TRBV5-1 and TRBJ2-1, with D unclear. The CDR3 contains 12 residues. The germline CDR1 and CDR2 sequences are SGHRS and YFSETQ. With 6 bases removed from V and 3 bases from J, the gap between germline ends came to 7 bases. CDR3 residues: CASTLDYNEQFF. Here the CDR3 DNA reads TGCGCCAGCACCCTGGACTACAATGAGCAGTTCTTC.

V gene TRBV7-2 combines with J gene TRBJ2-1; a weak D match, TRBD2 (6 bases). Germline V gene lookup returns CDR1 SGHTA and CDR2 FQGNSA. V lost 6 bases and J 2 bases, leaving 14 bases between the germline ends. CDR3 size: 15 residues. The CDR3 sequence: CASREGREAYNEQFF. DNA of the CDR3: TGTGCCAGCAGGGAGGGGCGGGAAGCCTACAATGAGCAGTTCTTC.

In its sample, this clonotype was seen a few times. This chain joins TRBV25-1 and TRBJ2-7; D unresolved. This CDR3 contains 12 residues. V was shortened by 6 bases and J by 3 bases, with 9 bases between the two germline ends. Germline loops: CDR1 MGHDK, CDR2 SYGVNS. As DNA, the CDR3 is TGTGCCAGCAGGGGAACTATCTACGAGCAGTACTTC. This gives the protein CASRGTIYEQYF.

Only a few counts were recorded for this clonotype. This chain's CDR3 is CASSGQRDYGYTF. The CDR3 region has the DNA TGCGCCAGCAGCGGACAACGAGACTATGGCTACACCTTC. This chain links TRBV10-2 with TRBJ1-2; D might be TRBD1 (5 bases). The CDR3 contains 13 residues. V lost 6 bases and J lost 3, with 11 bases in between. Germline V gene sequence: CDR1 WSHSY, CDR2 SAAADI.

This sequence joins TRBV29-1 and TRBJ2-3, with D perhaps TRBD1 or TRBD2 (5 bases each). This CDR3 spans 15 amino acids. V gave up 2 bases and J gave up 4 bases, with 16 bases separating them. Germline CDR1 and CDR2: SQVTM and ANQGSEA. CDR3 nucleotides: TGCAGCGTTGAACGGGGCCCAAACGGGGCAGATACGCAGTATTTT. Its protein is CSVERGPNGADTQYF.

V and J are TRBV2 and TRBJ1-1, with 9 bases aligning to TRBD1. Germline V gene sequence: CDR1 SNHLY, CDR2 FYNNEI. The CDR3 totals 14 residues. V shed 4 bases, J shed 5 bases, and the junction held 5 bases outside the gene matches. As DNA, the CDR3 is TGTGCCAGCAGTGGGGGACAGGGAGGGACTGAAGCTTTCTTT. It encodes CASSGGQGGTEAFF.

Only a few counts were recorded for this clonotype. V usage is TRBV27 and J usage is TRBJ1-1; 7 bases line up with TRBD1. Germline CDR1 and CDR2: MNHEY and SMNVEV (reference sequence). This CDR3 contains 15 residues. The J segment lost 4 bases and the V segment lost 7 bases, leaving 12 bases of the junction unmatched. Written as DNA, the CDR3 is TGTGCCAGCACTCTCAGGACAGGCGGGGCCACTGAAGCTTTCTTT. Translation: CASTLRTGGATEAFF.

The chain couples TRBV9 to TRBJ2-5; possibly TRBD1 or TRBD2 for D (5 bases each). CDR1 is SGDLS and CDR2 is YYNGEE in the germline V gene. Trimming took off 1 base at V and 1 base at J, with 8 bases between the two ends. There are 14 residues in the CDR3. CDR3 nucleotides: TGTGCCAGCAGCGTAACCGGGACCCAAGAGACCCAGTACTTC. Its protein is CASSVTGTQETQYF. Drawing the rest from reference TRBV9 and TRBJ2-5, the complete variable domain is DSGVTQTPKHLITATGQRVTLRCSPRSGDLSVYWYQQSLDQGLQFLIQYYNGEERAKGNILERFSAQQFPDLHSELNLSSLELGDSALYFCASSVTGTQETQYFGPGTRLLVL.

This clonotype has just a few counts. The chain employs TRBV19 and TRBJ1-5; D not certain. In germline, CDR1 is LNHDA, CDR2 SQIVND (reference sequence). The V and J ends lost 7 bases and 1 base respectively, with 11 bases between them. The length of the CDR3 is 14 residues. The CDR3 DNA reads as TGTGCCAGTAAAGAAGGGTTGAGCAATCAGCCCCAGCATTTT. Translation: CASKEGLSNQPQHF.

This clonotype appeared once. This CDR3 reads CASKPDRLTYEQYV. Here the CDR3 DNA reads TGTGCCAGCAAGCCCGACAGACTTACCTACGAGCAGTACGTC. The genes are TRBV28 and TRBJ2-7; D might be TRBD1 (5 bases). V lost 7 bases, J lost 2 bases, and 15 bases lay in between. The CDR3 loop spans 14 amino acids. Germline CDR1 MDHEN, CDR2 SYDVKM.

The genes are TRBV18 and TRBJ2-5; D may correspond to TRBD1 or TRBD2 (5 bases each). From germline, CDR1 is KGHSH and CDR2 LQKENI. V lost 3 bases and J 3 bases, leaving 11 bases between the germline ends. The CDR3 runs 14 residues. DNA for the CDR3: TGTGCCAGCTCACCGGGGGTTCAGAAAGAGACCCAGTACTTC. It specifies CASSPGVQKETQYF.

This clonotype came up a few times. This sequence joins TRBV27 and TRBJ1-5, with 11 bases lining up with TRBD1. The V gene's germline CDR1 is MNHEY and CDR2 SMNVEV (reference sequence). With V trimmed by 3 bases and J by 4 bases, 8 bases remained unmatched. The CDR3 extends over 17 amino acids. The CDR3 here is CASSLQGDRGVNQPQHF. As DNA, the CDR3 is TGTGCCAGCAGTTTGCAGGGGGACAGGGGGGTTAATCAGCCCCAGCATTTT.

The chain joins TRBV5-1 to TRBJ2-7; the D is unclear. The CDR3 contains 14 residues. V was shortened by 6 bases and J by 0 bases, with 13 bases between the two germline ends. Per the germline V gene, CDR1 is SGHRS and CDR2 is YFSETQ. The CDR3 nucleotides read TGCGCCAGCACCGCCACTTTCGGCTCCTACGAGCAGTACTTC. This sequence encodes CASTATFGSYEQYF.

This chain uses TRBV5-5 with TRBJ2-7, with D unclear. The germline V gene has CDR1 SGHKS and CDR2 YYEKEE (reference sequence). The ends were cut back, 0 bases at V and 4 bases at J, with 14 bases in the middle. The CDR3 spans 15 residues. CDR3: CASSLVGIPSYEQYV. DNA for the CDR3: TGTGCCAGCAGCTTGGTAGGTATTCCGAGTTACGAGCAGTACGTC.

Only a few counts were recorded for this clonotype. The rearrangement uses TRBV20-1 and TRBJ2-3; 7 nucleotides agree with TRBD2. V dropped 1 base and J dropped 5; count of bases not matched to a gene: 6. The germline gives CDR1 DFQATT, CDR2 SNEGSKA (reference sequence). The CDR3 extends over 14 amino acids. Here the CDR3 reads CSARAGGEVDTQYF. The DNA of the CDR3 is TGCAGTGCTAGAGCGGGGGGAGAAGTAGATACGCAGTATTTT.

The chain employs TRBV5-4 and TRBJ2-1, with 8 positions matching TRBD2. V gave up 4 bases and J gave up 9 bases; unmatched junction bases: 12. Germline V CDR1 and CDR2: SGHNT, YYREEE (reference sequence). The CDR3 has 15 residues. The CDR3 loop is CASSHGTSRLVEQFF. The CDR3 nucleotides read TGTGCCAGCAGCCATGGGACTAGTAGGTTGGTTGAGCAGTTCTTC.

The chain's CDR3 is CASSPAGRSGNTIYF. In DNA form, the CDR3 reads TGTGCCAGCTCACCAGCTGGCCGGTCTGGAAACACCATATATTTT. The chain recombines TRBV18 with TRBJ1-3; unclear D gene. The germline gives CDR1 KGHSH, CDR2 LQKENI. V was shortened by 2 bases and J by 1 base, with 9 bases between the two germline ends. This CDR3 region has 15 residues.

V gene TRBV7-9 combines with J gene TRBJ2-5; no firm D call. The CDR3 runs 13 residues. In germline, CDR1 is SEHNR, CDR2 FQNEAQ (reference sequence). V was pared by 3 bases and J by 6 bases, with 11 bases between. Written as DNA, the CDR3 is TGTGCCAGCAGCTTTAGCACGAGAAAGACCCAGTACTTC. Protein sequence: CASSFSTRKTQYF.

V and J are TRBV20-1 and TRBJ2-7; D might be TRBD1 or TRBD2, each matching 5 bases. V was shortened by 0 bases and J by 6 bases, with 15 bases between the two germline ends. The germline V gene has CDR1 DFQATT and CDR2 SNEGSKA (reference sequence). The CDR3 sequence is 14 residues long. The CDR3 sequence is CSARDPEGLSEQYV. CDR3 sequence (DNA): TGCAGTGCTAGAGATCCCGAGGGGCTGTCCGAGCAGTACGTC.

J is TRBJ2-4 and V is TRBV28, with D possibly TRBD1 on 5 matching bases. Deletions cut 6 bases from V and 7 bases from J, with 13 bases between. Germline-derived CDR1 and CDR2 are MDHEN and SYDVKM. There are 13 residues in the CDR3. The CDR3 is CASSPGFWNIQYF. In DNA form, the CDR3 reads TGTGCCAGCAGCCCAGGGTTTTGGAACATTCAGTACTTC.

This chain uses TRBV6-1 with TRBJ2-2, with 7 bases identical to TRBD2. Germline V gene lookup returns CDR1 MNHNS and CDR2 SASEGT. The length of the CDR3 is 13 residues. V dropped 7 bases and J dropped 5; count of bases not matched to a gene: 4. DNA of the CDR3: TGTGCCAGCAACCGAGCGGGGACCGGGGAGCTGTTTTTT. It specifies CASNRAGTGELFF.

The chain has TRBV7-7 and TRBJ2-2; 7 nucleotides agree with TRBD1. Germline V CDR1 and CDR2: SSHAT, FNYEAQ (reference sequence). This CDR3 has 14 residues. V trimming: 1 base; J trimming: 13 bases; junction bases outside the gene matches: 9. Written as DNA, the CDR3 is TGTGCCAGCAGCTTAGGACAGGGCCGCGGAGGGCTGTTTTTT. It is translated as CASSLGQGRGGLFF. The whole variable domain, remainder taken from reference TRBV7-7 and TRBJ2-2, is GAGVSQSPRYKVTKRGQDVTLRCDPISSHATLYWYQQALGQGPEFLTYFNYEAQPDKSGLPSDRFSAERPEGSISTLTIQRTEQRDSAMYRCASSLGQGRGGLFFGEGSRLTVL.

This clonotype came up a few times. The J gene is TRBJ1-4, the V gene TRBV7-2; D is possibly TRBD1 (5 bases). CDR3 length: 15 residues. Deletions cut 4 bases from V and 8 bases from J, with 17 bases between. Germline values: CDR1 SGHTA, CDR2 FQGNSA. The CDR3 protein is CASSSPRARAEKLFF. The CDR3, as DNA: TGTGCCAGCAGCTCCCCTAGGGCCAGGGCAGAAAAACTGTTTTTT.

The chain recombines TRBV28 with TRBJ1-4, with TRBD1 matching over 7 bases. Germline-derived CDR1 and CDR2 are MDHEN and SYDVKM. With V trimmed by 6 bases and J by 5 bases, 9 bases remained unmatched. CDR3 length: 15 amino acids. Here the CDR3 reads CASRTQGGENEKLFF. CDR3 sequence (DNA): TGTGCCAGCAGGACCCAGGGGGGGGAAAATGAAAAACTGTTTTTT. Combining the CDR3 with reference TRBV28 and TRBJ1-4 gives the whole variable domain DVKVTQSSRYLVKRTGEKVFLECVQDMDHENMFWYRQDPGLGLRLIYFSYDVKMKEKGDIPEGYSVSREKKERFSLILESASTNQTSMYLCASRTQGGENEKLFFGSGTQLSVL.

The rearrangement joins TRBV25-1 to TRBJ2-3; tentative D call: TRBD2 (5 bases). Germline V gene lookup returns CDR1 MGHDK and CDR2 SYGVNS. Trimming removed 0 bases from V and 6 bases from J, with 10 bases in between. This CDR3 has 14 amino acids. The CDR3 DNA sequence: TGTGCCAGCAGTGAATACACAGCGGCGGATACGCAGTATTTT. This translates into CASSEYTAADTQYF.

This clonotype was detected only a few times. This chain joins TRBV25-1 and TRBJ1-1, with TRBD1 as a possible D gene (6 bases). Germline-derived CDR1 and CDR2 are MGHDK and SYGVNS. The CDR3 covers 13 residues. The germline V and J ends were trimmed by 4 bases and 5 bases, with 11 bases remaining between them. The CDR3 nucleotides read TGTGCCAGCAGTGCCACAGGGAGGACTGAAGCTTTCTTT. Its protein product is CASSATGRTEAFF.

This chain joins TRBV29-1 and TRBJ1-1; D remains ambiguous. The V gene lost 4 bases and the J gene lost 1 base, with 13 bases spanning the gap. The germline gives CDR1 SQVTM, CDR2 ANQGSEA. This CDR3 has 14 amino acids. DNA for the CDR3: TGCAGCGTTGTAAGCAAAGTAGCGAACACTGAAGCTTTCTTT. Translation: CSVVSKVANTEAFF.